The sequence of this TCR beta chain was determined in a study of neurological immune-mediated disorders (dated by TCRdb to the late 2010s). General notes on the study: The study compared peripheral blood TCR-beta repertoires of HTLV-I-associated myelopathy (HAM/TSP) patients, multiple sclerosis patients and healthy controls using UMI-based sequencing. The roughly 110 TCR-beta libraries included longitudinal samples, technical triplicates and paired sorted CD4+ and CD8+ T-cell subsets alongside PBMC samples. Each longitudinal HAM/TSP and healthy donor was sampled at 3 time-points spaced at about 3-40 month intervals. Of the approximately 65 subjects in the cohort, around 14 were HAM/TSP patients, some 35 were multiple sclerosis patients, and around 20 were healthy controls.

This clonotype was seen repeatedly, ten times or more. Its antigen target is currently unknown. Its ends do not fully match the called genes, so a read error is possible. CDR3 length: 14 amino acids, cysteine to phenylalanine. Just CDR3 DNA is preserved here, 42 bases in frame from base 1. CDR1 and CDR2, per the germline V gene (reference sequence), are LNHNV and YYDKDF. Beyond this particular receptor, the publication reports: No identical CDR3 amino acid sequences were found to be shared among expanded clones across subjects, suggesting that TCR-beta repertoires were private in all groups. TCR clonal expansion was greatest in HAM/TSP patients and smallest in MS patients, who ranked below even healthy controls.

Interpreted using the paper, the time point label stands for: longitudinal time-point 3. Libraries from unsorted PBMCs were made from 2 million PBMCs kept in RNAlater at -80 degrees C until RNA extraction. PBMCs were separated from peripheral blood using Ficoll-Hypaque density gradient centrifugation and then cryopreserved in liquid nitrogen. cDNA synthesis used template-switch 5'RACE with a primer carrying a 10-nucleotide random unique molecular identifier tagging each TCR transcript. Every sequencing run covered 15-18 subjects and yielded more than 200 million TCR-beta sequences. The RNeasy kit was used for extraction of total RNA. Using the KAPA Real-time Library Amplification kit, TCR-beta VDJ regions were amplified with primers for the TCR constant region and the 5'RACE anchor. A first PCR added sample indexes and Illumina adaptors, after which a second PCR increased the library yield. The roughly 650 bp TCR product was size-selected on a 2% E-gel SizeSelection system after Ampure bead purification. Library quality was checked on a Bioanalyzer, concentration was measured with Qubit, and libraries were quantified with the Kapa Library Quantification kit before pooling. An Illumina HiSeq 2500 was used to sequence the libraries paired-end at 2 x 150 bp. To increase sequence diversity, roughly 23-30% phiX was spiked into each library pool. In the source study's methods: The UMI-based MiGEC pipeline processed quality-filtered reads and removed over 80% of raw TCR sequences during error correction. VDJ genes were aligned to IMGT germline references, and each clonotype was defined by a unique CDR3 amino acid sequence together with V-J genes. Clonal expansion, Shannon diversity and CDR3 relatedness (CalcPairwiseDistances, ClusterSamples) were evaluated with VDJtools, and phylogenetic trees were built with CLCbio workbench. Expanded clones were defined as having at least 8 unique UMIs, based on coefficient-of-variation modelling across technical triplicates. The public sequencing data were trimmed at Q25 with fastp and processed into clonotypes with MiXCR by TCRdb, which kept only in-frame beta chains. One record per CDR3 amino acid sequence lists the most common genes and DNA. V and J calls and clone size were set by TCRdb, not the authors. This sample holds roughly 100,000 distinct CDR3 sequences; 10% to 13% were observed only once. Approximately 3.3% of the sample rests with the top ten.

The sequence links TRBV15 to TRBJ2-7, with TRBD1 as a weak D call on 5 bases. Sequences were obtained from PBMCs. The TCR was taken from a female donor with HTLV-1-associated myelopathy (HAM/TSP). The CDR3: CATSRATPPTVQNF. Here is the DNA: TGTGCTACCAGCAGAGCCACCCCCCCGACAGTTCAGAACTTC.